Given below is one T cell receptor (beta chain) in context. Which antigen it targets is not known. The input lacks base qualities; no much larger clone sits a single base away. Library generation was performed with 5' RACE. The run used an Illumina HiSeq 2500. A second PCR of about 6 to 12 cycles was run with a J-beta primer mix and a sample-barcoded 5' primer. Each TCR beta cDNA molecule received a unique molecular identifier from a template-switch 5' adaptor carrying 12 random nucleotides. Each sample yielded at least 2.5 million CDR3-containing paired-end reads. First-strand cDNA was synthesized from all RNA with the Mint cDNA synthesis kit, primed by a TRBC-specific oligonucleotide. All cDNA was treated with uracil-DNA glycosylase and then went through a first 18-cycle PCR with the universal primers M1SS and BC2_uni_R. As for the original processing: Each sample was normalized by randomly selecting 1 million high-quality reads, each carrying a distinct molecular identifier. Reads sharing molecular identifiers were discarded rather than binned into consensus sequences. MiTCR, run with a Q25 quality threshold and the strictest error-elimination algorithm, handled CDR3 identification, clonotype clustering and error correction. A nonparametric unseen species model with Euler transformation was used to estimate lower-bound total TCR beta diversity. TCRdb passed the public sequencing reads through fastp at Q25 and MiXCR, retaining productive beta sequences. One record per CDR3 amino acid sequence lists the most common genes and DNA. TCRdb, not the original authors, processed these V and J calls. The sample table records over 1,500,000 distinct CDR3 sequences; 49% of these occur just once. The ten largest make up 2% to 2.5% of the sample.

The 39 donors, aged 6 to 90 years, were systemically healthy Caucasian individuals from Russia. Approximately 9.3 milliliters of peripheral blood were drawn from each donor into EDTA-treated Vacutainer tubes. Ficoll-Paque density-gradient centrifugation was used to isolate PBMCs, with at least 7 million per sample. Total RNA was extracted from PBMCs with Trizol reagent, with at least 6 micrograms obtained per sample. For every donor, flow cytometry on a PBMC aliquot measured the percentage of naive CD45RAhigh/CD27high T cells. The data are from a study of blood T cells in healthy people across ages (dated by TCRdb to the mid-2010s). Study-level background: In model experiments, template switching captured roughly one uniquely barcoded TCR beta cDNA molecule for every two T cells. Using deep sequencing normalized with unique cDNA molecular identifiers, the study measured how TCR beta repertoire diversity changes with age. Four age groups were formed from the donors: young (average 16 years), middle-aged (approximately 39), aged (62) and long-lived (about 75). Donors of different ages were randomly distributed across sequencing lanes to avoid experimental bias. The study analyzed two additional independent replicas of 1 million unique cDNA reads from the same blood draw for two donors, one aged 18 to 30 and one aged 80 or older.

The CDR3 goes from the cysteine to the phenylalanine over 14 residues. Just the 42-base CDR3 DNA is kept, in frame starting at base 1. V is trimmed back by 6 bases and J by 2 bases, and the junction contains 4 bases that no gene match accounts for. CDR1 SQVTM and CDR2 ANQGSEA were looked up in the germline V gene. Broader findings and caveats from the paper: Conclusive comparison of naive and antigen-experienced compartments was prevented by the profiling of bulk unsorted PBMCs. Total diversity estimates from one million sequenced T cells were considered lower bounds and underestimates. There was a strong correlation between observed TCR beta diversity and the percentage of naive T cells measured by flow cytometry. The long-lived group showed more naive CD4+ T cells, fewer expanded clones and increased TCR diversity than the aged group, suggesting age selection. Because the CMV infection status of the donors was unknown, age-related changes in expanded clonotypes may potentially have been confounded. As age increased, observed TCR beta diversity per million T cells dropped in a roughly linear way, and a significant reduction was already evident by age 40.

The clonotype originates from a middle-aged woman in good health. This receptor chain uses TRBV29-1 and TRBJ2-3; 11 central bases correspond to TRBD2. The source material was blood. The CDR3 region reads CSVASGGPTDTQYF. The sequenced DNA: TGCAGCGTGGCTAGCGGGGGGCCCACAGATACGCAGTATTTT.